The sequence of this T cell receptor beta chain was determined in a study of beta chain features in type 1 diabetes. Study in general: Cells sorted and examined across all samples totaled 90 million to 120 million. Study-level results: Any HLA type influence on TCRB rearrangement was left unresolved here. There were fewer insertions and more deletions at the VDJ junctions of type 1 diabetes patients. People with Type 1 diabetes carried modestly yet significantly shorter TCRB CDR3s in all four CD4+ subsets.

This clone was seen a few times. What it binds is unknown. Every sorted population was more than 95% pure. CDR1 SNHLY and CDR2 FYNNEI come from the germline V gene. The CDR3 covers 14 residues. Trimming cost V 7 bases and J 0 bases, with 9 bases left between them. What was sequenced were expressed TCRB transcripts, since all of the isolated RNA had been reverse transcribed. Method: immunoSEQ multiplex PCR; TCRdb's copy keeps in-frame clones and lacks some. This table has a few hundred thousand clones, over 8.5% appearing once. The source material was central memory CD4+ T cells from blood. The TCR comes from a man aged 25 to 45 with type 1 diabetes. The chain joins TRBV2 to TRBJ2-2; D remains ambiguous. CDR3 nucleotide sequence: TGTGCCAGCACGCAGGACGCGAACACCGGGGAGCTGTTTTTT. The encoded protein is CASTQDANTGELFF.